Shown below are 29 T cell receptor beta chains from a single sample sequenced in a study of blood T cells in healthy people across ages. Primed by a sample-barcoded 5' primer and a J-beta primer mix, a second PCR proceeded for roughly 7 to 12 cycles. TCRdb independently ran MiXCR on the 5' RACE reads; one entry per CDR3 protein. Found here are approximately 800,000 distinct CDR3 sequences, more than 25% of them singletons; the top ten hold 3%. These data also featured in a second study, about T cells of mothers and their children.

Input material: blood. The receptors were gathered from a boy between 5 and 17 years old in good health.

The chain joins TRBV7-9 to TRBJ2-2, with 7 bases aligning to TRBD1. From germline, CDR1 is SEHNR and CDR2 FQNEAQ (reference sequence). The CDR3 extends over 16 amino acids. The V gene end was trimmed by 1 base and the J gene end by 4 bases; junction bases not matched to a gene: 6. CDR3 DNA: TGTGCCAGCAGCTTAGGTCCGGACAGGCCCACCGGGGAGCTGTTTTTT. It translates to CASSLGPDRPTGELFF.

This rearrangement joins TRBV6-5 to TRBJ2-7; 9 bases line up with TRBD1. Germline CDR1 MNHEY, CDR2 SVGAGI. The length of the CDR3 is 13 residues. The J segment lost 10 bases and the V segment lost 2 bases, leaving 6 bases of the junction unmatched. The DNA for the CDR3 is TGTGCCAGCAGTTACCTGGGACAGGGTATCCAGTACTTC. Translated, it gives CASSYLGQGIQYF.

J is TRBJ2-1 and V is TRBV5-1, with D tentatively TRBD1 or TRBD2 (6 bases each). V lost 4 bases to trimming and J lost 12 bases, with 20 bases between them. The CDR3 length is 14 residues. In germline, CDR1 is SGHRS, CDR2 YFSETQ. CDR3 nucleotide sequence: TGCGCCAGCAGCACGATACAGGGAGGCGGCGTGCAGTTCTTC. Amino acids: CASSTIQGGGVQFF.

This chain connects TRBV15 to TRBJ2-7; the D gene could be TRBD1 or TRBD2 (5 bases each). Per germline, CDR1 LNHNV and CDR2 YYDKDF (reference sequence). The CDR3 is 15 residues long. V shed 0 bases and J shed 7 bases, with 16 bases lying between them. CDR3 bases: TGTGCCACCAGCAGAGATGTTCCCGGGACGGATGAGCAGTACTTC. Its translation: CATSRDVPGTDEQYF.

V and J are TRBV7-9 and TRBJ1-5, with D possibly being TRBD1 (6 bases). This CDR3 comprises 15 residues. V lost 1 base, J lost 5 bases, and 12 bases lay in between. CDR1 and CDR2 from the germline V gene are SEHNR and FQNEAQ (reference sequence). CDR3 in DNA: TGTGCCAGCAGCTTAGGAGGGGGGGCAGATCAGCCCCAGCATTTT. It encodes CASSLGGGADQPQHF.

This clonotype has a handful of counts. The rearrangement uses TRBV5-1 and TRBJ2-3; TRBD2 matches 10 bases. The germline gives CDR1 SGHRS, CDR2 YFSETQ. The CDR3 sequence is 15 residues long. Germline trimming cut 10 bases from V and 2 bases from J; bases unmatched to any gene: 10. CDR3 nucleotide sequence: TGCGCCTGCCGCCAAACTAGCGGGGACACAGATACGCAGTATTTT. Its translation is CACRQTSGDTDTQYF.

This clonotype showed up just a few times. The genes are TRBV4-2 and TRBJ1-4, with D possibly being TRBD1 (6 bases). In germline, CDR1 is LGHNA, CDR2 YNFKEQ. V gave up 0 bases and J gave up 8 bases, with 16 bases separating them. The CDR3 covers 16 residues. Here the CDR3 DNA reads TGTGCCAGCAGCCAAGATATAGGAGGGGGGGAAGAAAAACTGTTTTTT. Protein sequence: CASSQDIGGGEEKLFF.

The CDR3 loop reads CASSAPGGYGYTF. CDR3 nucleotide sequence: TGTGCCAGCAGTGCCCCAGGCGGCTATGGCTACACCTTC. The chain joins TRBV25-1 to TRBJ1-2, with D uncertain. This CDR3 is 13 amino acids long. Germline V gene sequence: CDR1 MGHDK, CDR2 SYGVNS. Trimming took 4 bases from V and 4 from J, leaving 10 bases between them.

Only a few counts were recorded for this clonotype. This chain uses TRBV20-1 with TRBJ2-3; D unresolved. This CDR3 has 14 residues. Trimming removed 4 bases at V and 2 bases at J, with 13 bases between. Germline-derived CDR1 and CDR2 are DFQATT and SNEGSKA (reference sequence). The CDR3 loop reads CSANPDGVTDTQYF. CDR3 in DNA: TGCAGTGCTAACCCGGACGGCGTCACAGATACGCAGTATTTT.

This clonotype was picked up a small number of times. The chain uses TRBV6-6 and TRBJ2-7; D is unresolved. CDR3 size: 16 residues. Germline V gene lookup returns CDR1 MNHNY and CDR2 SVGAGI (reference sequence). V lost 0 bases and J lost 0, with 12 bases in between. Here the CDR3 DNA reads TGTGCCAGCAGTTACTCGAAACCGTTGTTCTCCTACGAGCAGTACTTC. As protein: CASSYSKPLFSYEQYF.

The CDR3 DNA is TGTGCCAGCAGCAAAGGGGGGGGGTACCAAGAGACCCAGTACTTC. This codes for CASSKGGGYQETQYF. This chain joins TRBV11-2 and TRBJ2-5, with a possible D match to TRBD2 (7 bases). Germline V gives CDR1 SGHAT, CDR2 FQNNGV. With 5 bases removed from V and 0 bases from J, the gap between germline ends came to 13 bases. The CDR3 is 15 residues long.

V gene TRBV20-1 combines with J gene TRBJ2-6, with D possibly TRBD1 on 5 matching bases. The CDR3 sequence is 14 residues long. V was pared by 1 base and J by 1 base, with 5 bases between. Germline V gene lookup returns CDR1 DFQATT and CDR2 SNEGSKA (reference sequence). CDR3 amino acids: CSARAGSGANVLTF. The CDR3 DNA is TGCAGTGCTAGAGCAGGGTCTGGGGCCAACGTCCTGACTTTC.

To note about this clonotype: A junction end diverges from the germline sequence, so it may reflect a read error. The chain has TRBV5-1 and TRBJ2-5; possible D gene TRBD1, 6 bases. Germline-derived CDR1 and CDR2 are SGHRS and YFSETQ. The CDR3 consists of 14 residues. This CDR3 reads CASSLGAGQEAQYF. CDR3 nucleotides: TGCGCCAGCAGCCTGGGGGCTGGCCAAGAGGCCCAGTACTTC.

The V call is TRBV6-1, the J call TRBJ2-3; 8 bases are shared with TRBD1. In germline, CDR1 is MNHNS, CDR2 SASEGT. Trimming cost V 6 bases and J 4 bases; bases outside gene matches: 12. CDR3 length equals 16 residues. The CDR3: CASSPTTGQGSDTQYF. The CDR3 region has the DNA TGTGCCAGCAGCCCAACGACCGGACAGGGCTCAGATACGCAGTATTTT.

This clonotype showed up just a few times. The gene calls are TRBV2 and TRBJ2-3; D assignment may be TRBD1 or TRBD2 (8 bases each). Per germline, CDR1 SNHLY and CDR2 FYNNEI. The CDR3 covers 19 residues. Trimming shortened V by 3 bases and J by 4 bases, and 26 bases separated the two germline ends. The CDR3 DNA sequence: TGTGCCAGCAGTGACGAACCTTTCCAACTAGCGGACAGGGCAGATACGCAGTATTTT. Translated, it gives CASSDEPFQLADRADTQYF. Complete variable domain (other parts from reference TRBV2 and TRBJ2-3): EPEVTQTPSHQVTQMGQEVILRCVPISNHLYFYWYRQILGQKVEFLVSFYNNEISEKSEIFDDQFSVERPDGSNFTLKIRSTKLEDSAMYFCASSDEPFQLADRADTQYFGPGTRLTVL.

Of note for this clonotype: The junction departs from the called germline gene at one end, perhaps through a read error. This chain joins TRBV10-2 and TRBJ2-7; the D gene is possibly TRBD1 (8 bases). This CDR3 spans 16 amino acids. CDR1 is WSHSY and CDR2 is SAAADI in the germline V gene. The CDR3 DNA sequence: TGCGCCAACAGTGAATCCCCACAGGGGGGGTACTACGAGCAGTACTTC. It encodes CANSESPQGGYYEQYF.

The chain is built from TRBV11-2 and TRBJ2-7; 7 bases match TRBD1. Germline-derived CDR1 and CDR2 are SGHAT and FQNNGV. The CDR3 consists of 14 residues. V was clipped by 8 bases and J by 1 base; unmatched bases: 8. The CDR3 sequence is CASRGTGVSYEQYF. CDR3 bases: TGTGCCAGCCGGGGAACAGGGGTTTCCTACGAGCAGTACTTC. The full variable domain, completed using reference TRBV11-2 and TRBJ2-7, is EAGVAQSPRYKIIEKRQSVAFWCNPISGHATLYWYQQILGQGPKLLIQFQNNGVVDDSQLPKDRFSAERLKGVDSTLKIQPAKLEDSAVYLCASRGTGVSYEQYFGPGTRLTVT.

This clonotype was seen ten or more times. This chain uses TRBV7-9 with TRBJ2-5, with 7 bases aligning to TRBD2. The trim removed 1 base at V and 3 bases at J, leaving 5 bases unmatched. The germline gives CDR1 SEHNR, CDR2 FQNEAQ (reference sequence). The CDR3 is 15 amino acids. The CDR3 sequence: CASSLVLAGKETQYF. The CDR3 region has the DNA TGTGCCAGCAGCTTAGTTTTAGCGGGCAAAGAGACCCAGTACTTC.

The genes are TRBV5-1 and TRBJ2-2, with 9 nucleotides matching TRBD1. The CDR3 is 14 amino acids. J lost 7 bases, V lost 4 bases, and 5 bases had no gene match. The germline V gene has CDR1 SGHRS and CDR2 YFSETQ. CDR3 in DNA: TGCGCCAGCAGCCGGGACAGGGATTACGGGGAGCTGTTTTTT. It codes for CASSRDRDYGELFF.

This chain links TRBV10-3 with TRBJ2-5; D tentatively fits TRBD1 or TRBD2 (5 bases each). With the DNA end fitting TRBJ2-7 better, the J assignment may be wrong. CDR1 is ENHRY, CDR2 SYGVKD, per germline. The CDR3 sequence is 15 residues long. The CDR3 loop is CAISGGLRGPYEQYF. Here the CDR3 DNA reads TGTGCCATCAGTGGAGGGCTACGGGGACCCTACGAGCAGTACTTC.

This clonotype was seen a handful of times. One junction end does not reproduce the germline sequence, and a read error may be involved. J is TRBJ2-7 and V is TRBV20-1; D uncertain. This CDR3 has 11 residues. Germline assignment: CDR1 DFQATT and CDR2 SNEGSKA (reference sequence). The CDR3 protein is CSAAFSSEQYF. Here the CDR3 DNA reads TGCAGTGCGGCATTTTCCTCCGAGCAGTACTTC.

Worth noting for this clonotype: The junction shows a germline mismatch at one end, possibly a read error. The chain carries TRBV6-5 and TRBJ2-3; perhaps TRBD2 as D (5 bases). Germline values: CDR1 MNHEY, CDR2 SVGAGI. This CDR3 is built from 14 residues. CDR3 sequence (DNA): TGTGCCAGCAGTTACTCGATTCGAGCGGAGATGTGGAATTTT. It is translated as CASSYSIRAEMWNF.

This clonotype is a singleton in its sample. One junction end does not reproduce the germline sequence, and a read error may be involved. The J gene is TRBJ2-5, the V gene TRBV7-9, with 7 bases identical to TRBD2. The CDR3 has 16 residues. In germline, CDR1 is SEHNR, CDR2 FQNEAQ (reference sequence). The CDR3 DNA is TGTGCCAGCAGCCACCGTGACTCAATTCCGCGGGAGACCCAGCACTTC. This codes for CASSHRDSIPRETQHF. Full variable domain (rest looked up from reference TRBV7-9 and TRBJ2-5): DTGVSQNPRHKITKRGQNVTFRCDPISEHNRLYWYRQTLGQGPEFLTYFQNEAQLEKSRLLSDRFSAERPKGSFSTLEIQRTEQGDSAMYLCASSHRDSIPRETQHFGPGTRLLVL.

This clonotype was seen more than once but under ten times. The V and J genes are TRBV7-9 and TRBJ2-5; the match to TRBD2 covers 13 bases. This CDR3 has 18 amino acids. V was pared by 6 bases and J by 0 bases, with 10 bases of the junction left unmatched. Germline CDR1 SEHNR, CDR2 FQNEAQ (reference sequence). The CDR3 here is CASRKGGLAGDYQETQYF. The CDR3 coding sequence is TGTGCCAGCAGAAAGGGTGGACTAGCGGGGGACTACCAAGAGACCCAGTACTTC.

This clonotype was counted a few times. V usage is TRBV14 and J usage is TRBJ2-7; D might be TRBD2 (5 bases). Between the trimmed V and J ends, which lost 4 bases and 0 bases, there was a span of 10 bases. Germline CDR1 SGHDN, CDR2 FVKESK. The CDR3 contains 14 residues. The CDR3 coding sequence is TGTGCCAGCAGCCCTCATAGCGTCTCCTACGAGCAGTACTTC. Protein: CASSPHSVSYEQYF.

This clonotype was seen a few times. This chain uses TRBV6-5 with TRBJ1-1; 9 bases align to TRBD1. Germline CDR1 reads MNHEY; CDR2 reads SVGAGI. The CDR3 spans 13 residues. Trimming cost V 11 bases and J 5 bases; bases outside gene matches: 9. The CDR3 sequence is CASYRGRGTEAFF. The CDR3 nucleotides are TGTGCCTCGTACAGGGGGCGAGGAACTGAAGCTTTCTTT.

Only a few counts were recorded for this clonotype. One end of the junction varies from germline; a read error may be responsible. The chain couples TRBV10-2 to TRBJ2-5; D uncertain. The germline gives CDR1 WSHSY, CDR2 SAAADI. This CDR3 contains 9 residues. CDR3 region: CASIGSRSF. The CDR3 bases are TGCGCCAGCATAGGCTCCCGAAGCTTC.

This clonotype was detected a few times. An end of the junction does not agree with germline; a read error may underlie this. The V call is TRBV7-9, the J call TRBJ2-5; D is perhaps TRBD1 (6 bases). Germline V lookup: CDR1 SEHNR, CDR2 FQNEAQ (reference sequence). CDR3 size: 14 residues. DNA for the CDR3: TGTGCCAGCAGCTTAAGGACAGCGCAAGTGACCCAGTACTTC. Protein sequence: CASSLRTAQVTQYF.

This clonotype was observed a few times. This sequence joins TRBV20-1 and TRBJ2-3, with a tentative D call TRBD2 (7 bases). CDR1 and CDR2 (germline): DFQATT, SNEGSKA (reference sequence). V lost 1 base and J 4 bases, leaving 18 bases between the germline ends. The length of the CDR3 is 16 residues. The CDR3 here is CSARGGGGGPPDTQYF. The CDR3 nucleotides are TGCAGTGCTAGAGGAGGGGGGGGAGGGCCCCCAGATACGCAGTATTTT.